This T cell receptor beta chain was identified in a study of glioma-infiltrating T cells after dendritic cell vaccination. Across the whole study: Dendritic cell vaccination trial patients had either newly diagnosed or recurrent glioblastoma. Autologous tumor lysate-pulsed dendritic cell vaccination was given between about 2002 and 2013.

Germline lookup yields CDR1 LNHDA and CDR2 SQIVND (reference sequence). V lost 4 bases, J lost 4 bases, and 7 bases stayed unmatched. The CDR3 spans 16 residues. Assay used: immunoSEQ multiplex PCR; TCRdb lists only in-frame clones, some missing. This table has about 49,000 clones, 85% appearing once. V is TRBV19 and J is TRBJ2-1, with 10 nucleotides matching TRBD2. The sequence came from a human donor with glioblastoma. The sequencing used blood, collected before dendritic cell vaccination. CDR3 residues: CASSKLTSGIYNEQFF. The CDR3, as DNA: TGTGCCAGTAGTAAATTAACTAGCGGGATATACAATGAGCAGTTCTTC.